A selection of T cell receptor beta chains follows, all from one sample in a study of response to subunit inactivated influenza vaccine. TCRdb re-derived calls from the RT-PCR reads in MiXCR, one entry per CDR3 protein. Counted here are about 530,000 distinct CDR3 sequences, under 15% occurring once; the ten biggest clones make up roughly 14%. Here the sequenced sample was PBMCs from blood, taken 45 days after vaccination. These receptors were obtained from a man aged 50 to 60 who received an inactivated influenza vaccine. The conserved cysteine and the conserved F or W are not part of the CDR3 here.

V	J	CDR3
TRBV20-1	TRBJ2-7	SARIGTDYEQY
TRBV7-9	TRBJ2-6	ASSFTGGSEVLT
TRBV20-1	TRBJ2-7	SARVREGPRSEQY
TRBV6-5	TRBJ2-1	ASSYDSGVYNEQF
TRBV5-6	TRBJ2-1	ASLEGVSRDEQF
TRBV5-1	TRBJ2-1	ASSLTSGVHNEQF
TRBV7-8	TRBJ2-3	ASSSLGRGADTQY
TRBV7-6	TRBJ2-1	ASSLEAGVGEQF
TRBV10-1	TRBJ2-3	ASSSRVSGGTDTQY
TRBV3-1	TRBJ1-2	ASSQDARVGYGYT
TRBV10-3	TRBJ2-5	AISVGTSGSRETQY
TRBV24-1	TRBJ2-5	ATSDSGLAVGVQY
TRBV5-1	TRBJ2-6	ASSWKTGTSSGANVLT
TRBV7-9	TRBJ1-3	ASSPAWGSGNTIY
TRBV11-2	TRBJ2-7	ASRGLAGGRSSYEQY
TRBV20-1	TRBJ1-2	SASIPGLVGYT
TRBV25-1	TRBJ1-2	ASSRDRFYGYT
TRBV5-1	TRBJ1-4	ASSLNGQELFRNNEKLF
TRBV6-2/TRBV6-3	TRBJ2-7	ASSYSSGGLREQY
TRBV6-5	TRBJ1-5	ASSYGRGAGQPQH
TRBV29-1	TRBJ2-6	SVSIAGGTGANVLT
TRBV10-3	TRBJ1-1	AIRGQEDTEAF
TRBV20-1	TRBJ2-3	SASVPVTDTQY
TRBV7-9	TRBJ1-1	ASDTPNTEAF
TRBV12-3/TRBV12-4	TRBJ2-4	ASSLLGRGSGNIQY
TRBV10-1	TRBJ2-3	ASRAGGPQDTQY
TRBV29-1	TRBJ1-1	SVEFRQGGTEAF
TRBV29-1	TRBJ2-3	SGIDSRWPTDTQY
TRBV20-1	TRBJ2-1	SATRGYNEQF
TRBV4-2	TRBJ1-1	ASSQVGVWNTEAF
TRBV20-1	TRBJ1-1	SAPNREGYMNTEAF
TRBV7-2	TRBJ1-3	ASSPPSAGNTIY
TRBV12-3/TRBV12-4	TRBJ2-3	ASSLGVTGDGADTQY
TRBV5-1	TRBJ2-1	ASSLEKRANEQF
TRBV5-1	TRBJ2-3	ASSPDPTGMATDTQY
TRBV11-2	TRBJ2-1	ASSLDALAGANEQF
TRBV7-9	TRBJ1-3	ASSLPGYSGNTIY
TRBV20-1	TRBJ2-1	SAPWRGPSDEQF
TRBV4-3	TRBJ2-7	ASSQELGSSYEQY
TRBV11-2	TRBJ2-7	ASSLEAGGNQY
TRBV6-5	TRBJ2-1	ASSYSAGYEQF
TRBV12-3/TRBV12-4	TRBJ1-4	ASSLSGGGHEKLF
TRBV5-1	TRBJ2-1	ASSFTGDSSYNEQF
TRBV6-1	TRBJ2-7	ASRRSQTIPSYEQY
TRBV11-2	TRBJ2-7	AVNLGGTYEQY
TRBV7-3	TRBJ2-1	ASSSPGNNEQF
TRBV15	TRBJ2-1	ATSRDLGSGQF
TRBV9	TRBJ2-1	ASSGGQGVYNEQF
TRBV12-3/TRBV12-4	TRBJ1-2	ASSWVQGSPYGYT
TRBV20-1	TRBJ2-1	SARGGYNEQF
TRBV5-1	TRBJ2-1	ASSGQSYNEQF
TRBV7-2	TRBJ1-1	SGGNTEAF
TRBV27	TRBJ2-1	ASSLLTSGGPYNEQF
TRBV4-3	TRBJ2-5	ASSQKTGETQY
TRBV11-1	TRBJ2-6	ASSLGLLSPSAGANVLT
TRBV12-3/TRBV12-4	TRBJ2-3	AGSLGTSGTDTQY
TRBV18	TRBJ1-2	ASSPQDRGSYGYT